This T cell receptor beta chain stems from a study of T cell repertoires in cytomegalovirus infection. On the study more broadly: Selection of CMV epitopes for the study included recently identified HLA-C-restricted and well-studied HLA-B-restricted ones. Matching HLA type and CMV infection were both indicated by public TCR beta signatures.

Overall study findings and caveats: Accumulated public TCR beta family frequency recognized individuals carrying CMV together with the relevant HLA. CMV-specific TCR beta clonotypes restricted by HLA-C dominated the ex vivo response.

The sample holds a few counts of this clonotype. As yet, its antigen is unknown. TCRdb ran MiXCR on the reads and lists one entry per CDR3 protein. The sample records approximately 1,000,000 distinct CDR3 sequences, roughly 30% being singletons. Sequencing was performed on cultured CD8+ T cells from PBMCs, taken from culture after CMV antigen stimulation. The clonotype originates from a human donor in good health (CMV status not recorded). Some clones in this sample may be carry-over from other donors' samples.

The CDR3 sequence is CASSPSGTGGQQNQPQHF. CDR3 nucleotides: TGTGCCAGTAGTCCTTCGGGGACAGGGGGGCAACAAAATCAGCCCCAGCATTTT. The rearrangement uses TRBV19 and TRBJ1-5; TRBD1 matches 11 bases. Germline V gene data show CDR1 as LNHDA and CDR2 as SQIVND (reference sequence). There are 18 residues in the CDR3. V was pared by 5 bases and J by 4 bases, with 13 bases of the junction left unmatched.